The 8 T cell receptor beta chains presented below share a single source sample, sequenced in a study of cytomegalovirus exposure and HLA in healthy donors. Amplification used 60 Vbeta primers and 13 Jbeta primers. Measured with immunoSEQ multiplex PCR; TCRdb has only the in-frame clones, and not every one. The sample shows about 110,000 clones, more than 65% of them seen only once. The sequencing sample was made of PBMCs. All receptors derive from a boy aged 5-17 years in good health and CMV-seronegative.

The rearrangement uses TRBV28 and TRBJ2-1; 7 bases match TRBD2. The ends lost 5 bases at V and 8 bases at J; junction bases unmatched: 6. The germline V gene encodes CDR1 MDHEN and CDR2 SYDVKM. The CDR3 spans 13 residues. CDR3 sequence reads: CASSPRLAHEQFF. The CDR3 DNA reads TGTGCCAGCAGTCCCCGACTAGCCCATGAGCAGTTCTTC.

This clone has just a few counts. The chain joins TRBV18 to TRBJ1-1, with TRBD1 as a possible D gene (6 bases). Trimming took off 6 bases at V and 1 base at J, with 9 bases between the two ends. Germline lookup yields CDR1 KGHSH and CDR2 LQKENI. The CDR3 extends over 13 amino acids. The DNA of the CDR3 is TGTGCCAGCTCGGGACAAACGAACACTGAAGCTTTCTTT. Translating gives CASSGQTNTEAFF.

The chain links TRBV30 to TRBJ2-3; 7 bases agree with TRBD2. Unmatched junction bases numbered 10, after V lost 2 bases and J lost 5 bases. The V gene's germline CDR1 is GTSNPN and CDR2 SVGIG (reference sequence). This CDR3 is 15 amino acids long. This CDR3 reads CAWSILAGVGDTQYF. CDR3 nucleotides: TGTGCCTGGAGTATCCTGGCGGGAGTTGGAGATACGCAGTATTTT.

This rearrangement joins TRBV15 to TRBJ1-5; 8 nucleotides agree with TRBD1. Trimming cost V 4 bases and J 2 bases; bases outside gene matches: 7. The CDR3 consists of 16 residues. The germline gives CDR1 LNHNV, CDR2 YYDKDF (reference sequence). Written as DNA, the CDR3 is TGTGCCACCAGCACGCGGACAGGGTGGGGCAATCAGCCCCAGCATTTT. It is translated as CATSTRTGWGNQPQHF. Together with reference TRBV15 and TRBJ1-5, the CDR3 gives the full variable domain: DAMVIQNPRYQVTQFGKPVTLSCSQTLNHNVMYWYQQKSSQAPKLLFHYYDKDFNNEADTPDNFQSRRPNTSFCFLDIRSPGLGDTAMYLCATSTRTGWGNQPQHFGDGTRLSIL.

The chain is built from TRBV6-1 and TRBJ2-7; 7 bases are a match to TRBD1. CDR3 length equals 13 residues. V dropped 6 bases and J dropped 4; count of bases not matched to a gene: 6. CDR1 is MNHNS and CDR2 is SASEGT in the germline V gene. CDR3 region: CASSVGTEYEQYF. The CDR3 nucleotides read TGTGCCAGCAGCGTCGGGACAGAATACGAGCAGTACTTC.

The chain links TRBV30 to TRBJ1-5; 7 nucleotides agree with TRBD1. The V gene end was trimmed by 0 bases and the J gene end by 2 bases; junction bases not matched to a gene: 4. The CDR3 is 15 residues long. The V gene's germline CDR1 is GTSNPN and CDR2 SVGIG (reference sequence). The CDR3, as DNA: TGTGCCTGGAGTGTACGGCAGGGGGGCAATCAGCCCCAGCATTTT. It yields the protein CAWSVRQGGNQPQHF. Full variable domain (outside the CDR3, taken from reference TRBV30 and TRBJ1-5): SQTIHQWPATLVQPVGSPLSLECTVEGTSNPNLYWYRQAAGRGLQLLFYSVGIGQISSEVPQNLSASRPQDRQFILSSKKLLLSDSGFYLCAWSVRQGGNQPQHFGDGTRLSIL.

The CDR3 region is CASSLKWGGTGELFF. DNA for the CDR3: TGTGCCAGCAGCTTAAAATGGGGCGGCACCGGGGAGCTGTTTTTT. The rearrangement joins TRBV7-2 to TRBJ2-2; D is perhaps TRBD1 (5 bases). CDR1 is SGHTA and CDR2 is FQGNSA in the germline V gene. CDR3 length equals 15 residues. Trimming removed 2 bases from V and 4 bases from J, with 11 bases in between.

The rearrangement uses TRBV9 and TRBJ1-5; TRBD1 is a possible D gene (5 bases). The CDR3 is 13 amino acids. CDR1 and CDR2 from the germline V gene are SGDLS and YYNGEE. Trimming removed 8 bases from V and 5 bases from J, with 14 bases in between. The CDR3 coding sequence is TGTGCCAGTTCCAAAGGGGAACATCAGCCCCAGCATTTT. Translated, it gives CASSKGEHQPQHF.